The 19 T cell receptor beta chains below come from one sample, sequenced in a study of shared clonotypes between healthy human individuals. The assay was immunoSEQ multiplex PCR, and TCRdb's table has in-frame clones only and misses some. The data hold a few hundred thousand clones, with around 87% observed a single time. Sequencing used memory CD8+ T cells sorted from blood. Subset indicated: CD45RO+ cells pooled with CCR7-negative TemRA cells. All receptors come from a man aged 18 to 29 in good health.

V gene TRBV5-1 combines with J gene TRBJ2-3; 7 nucleotides agree with TRBD1. Germline-derived CDR1 and CDR2 are SGHRS and YFSETQ. There are 16 residues in the CDR3. Trimming cost V 4 bases and J 0 bases; bases outside gene matches: 8. In DNA form, the CDR3 reads TGCGCCAGCAGCCGCCTCGGGACAGCTAGCACAGATACGCAGTATTTT. Translated, it gives CASSRLGTASTDTQYF. The variable domain in full, with the rest retrieved from reference TRBV5-1 and TRBJ2-3, is KAGVTQTPRYLIKTRGQQVTLSCSPISGHRSVSWYQQTPGQGLQFLFEYFSETQRNKGNFPGRFSGRQFSNSRSEMNVSTLELGDSALYLCASSRLGTASTDTQYFGPGTRLTVL.

The rearrangement links TRBV29-1 to TRBJ2-1; D unclear. The CDR3 runs 14 residues. V shed 5 bases and J shed 0 bases, with 11 bases lying between them. CDR1 is SQVTM and CDR2 is ANQGSEA in the germline V gene. The CDR3 spells CSVSRGFSYNEQFF. In DNA, the CDR3 is TGCAGCGTTAGCCGTGGGTTCTCCTACAATGAGCAGTTCTTC.

The V call is TRBV28, the J call TRBJ2-1; 8 positions agree with TRBD2. This CDR3 comprises 18 residues. Per the germline V gene, CDR1 is MDHEN and CDR2 is SYDVKM. V lost 8 bases, J lost 4 bases, and 19 bases stayed unmatched. The CDR3 DNA follows: TGTGCCAGCTCCCTATTAGGGGGGCGGGGGGACATTTACAATGAGCAGTTCTTC. It yields the protein CASSLLGGRGDIYNEQFF.

The chain employs TRBV4-1 and TRBJ2-5; 12 bases line up with TRBD2. The CDR3 runs 16 residues. The V segment lost 0 bases and the J segment 3 bases; nucleotides outside the gene matches: 2. Germline V gives CDR1 MGHRA, CDR2 YSYEKL. The CDR3 reads CASSQDRLAGEETQYF. The CDR3 DNA is TGCGCCAGCAGCCAAGATCGACTAGCGGGGGAAGAGACCCAGTACTTC.

This clone is a singleton in its sample. The rearrangement uses TRBV9 and TRBJ1-2; tentative D call: TRBD1 (5 bases). The germline gives CDR1 SGDLS, CDR2 YYNGEE. The CDR3 length is 14 residues. V shed 4 bases and J shed 4 bases, with 14 bases lying between them. This CDR3 reads CASSPSTASYGYTF. CDR3 DNA sequence: TGTGCCAGCAGCCCGTCGACAGCAAGCTATGGCTACACCTTC.

This sequence joins TRBV9 and TRBJ1-1; D gene ambiguous. This CDR3 region has 13 residues. Germline CDR1 reads SGDLS; CDR2 reads YYNGEE. V lost 0 bases to trimming and J lost 3 bases, with 6 bases between them. CDR3 protein: CASSVEGYTEAFF. The CDR3, as DNA: TGTGCCAGCAGCGTAGAAGGCTACACTGAAGCTTTCTTT.

V is TRBV7-9 and J is TRBJ1-5; perhaps TRBD1 as D (5 bases). CDR1 and CDR2 from the germline V gene are SEHNR and FQNEAQ (reference sequence). The CDR3 spans 14 residues. V was trimmed by 3 bases and J by 5 bases, leaving 11 bases between them. CDR3 sequence: CASSFGGTHQPQHF. DNA of the CDR3: TGTGCCAGCAGCTTCGGTGGGACCCATCAGCCCCAGCATTTT.

The sample holds a few counts of this clone. The chain uses TRBV18 and TRBJ2-7, with D tentatively TRBD1 (5 bases). CDR3 length: 14 amino acids. Trimming stripped 1 base from V and 3 bases from J, with 10 bases between. Germline V CDR1 and CDR2: KGHSH, LQKENI. DNA of the CDR3: TGTGCCAGCTCACCACTCATGGGGCTCTACGAGCAGTACTTC. Protein sequence: CASSPLMGLYEQYF.

The V and J genes are TRBV2 and TRBJ1-2; a possible D gene is TRBD1 (6 bases). The CDR3 runs 15 residues. V was shortened by 3 bases and J by 3 bases, with 14 bases between the two germline ends. CDR1 and CDR2 from the germline V gene are SNHLY and FYNNEI. CDR3 DNA: TGTGCCAGCAGTGAGTGGCAGGGGCAAGACTATGGCTACACCTTC. Its protein product is CASSEWQGQDYGYTF. Drawing the rest from reference TRBV2 and TRBJ1-2, the complete variable domain is EPEVTQTPSHQVTQMGQEVILRCVPISNHLYFYWYRQILGQKVEFLVSFYNNEISEKSEIFDDQFSVERPDGSNFTLKIRSTKLEDSAMYFCASSEWQGQDYGYTFGSGTRLTVV.

The chain combines TRBV30 with TRBJ2-7; 10 nucleotides line up with TRBD1. The CDR3 loop spans 17 amino acids. V dropped 0 bases and J dropped 3; count of bases not matched to a gene: 11. CDR1 is GTSNPN, CDR2 SVGIG, per germline (reference sequence). Here the CDR3 DNA reads TGTGCCTGGAGTGTACCCTTGGGTGGGACAGGGGTCTACGAGCAGTACTTC. This codes for CAWSVPLGGTGVYEQYF.

This clone was found a few times. The V call is TRBV28, the J call TRBJ1-1; D remains ambiguous. This CDR3 spans 12 amino acids. V lost 5 bases and J lost 1, with 5 bases in between. Germline loops: CDR1 MDHEN, CDR2 SYDVKM. The CDR3 nucleotides are TGTGCCAGCAGTGAACCGAACACTGAAGCTTTCTTT. It specifies CASSEPNTEAFF.

The chain joins TRBV7-9 to TRBJ2-3, with TRBD2 as a possible D gene (6 bases). In germline, CDR1 is SEHNR, CDR2 FQNEAQ (reference sequence). With 5 bases removed from V and 3 bases from J, the gap between germline ends came to 18 bases. The CDR3 runs to 16 residues. The chain's CDR3 is CASSQLTGGPTDTQYF. The CDR3 DNA reads as TGTGCCAGCAGCCAACTTACCGGAGGGCCGACAGATACGCAGTATTTT.

J is TRBJ1-2 and V is TRBV2, with 9 bases matching TRBD1. Trimming removed 6 bases from V and 4 bases from J; junction bases left unmatched: 12. CDR3 length: 16 amino acids. Germline V CDR1 and CDR2: SNHLY, FYNNEI. The CDR3 here is CASSDYYPGQGYGYTF. CDR3 DNA: TGTGCCAGCAGCGACTATTACCCGGGACAGGGCTATGGCTACACCTTC. Together with reference TRBV2 and TRBJ1-2, the CDR3 gives the full variable domain: EPEVTQTPSHQVTQMGQEVILRCVPISNHLYFYWYRQILGQKVEFLVSFYNNEISEKSEIFDDQFSVERPDGSNFTLKIRSTKLEDSAMYFCASSDYYPGQGYGYTFGSGTRLTVV.

The rearrangement links TRBV11-3 to TRBJ2-5; D perhaps matches TRBD1 (6 bases). This CDR3 has 16 residues. With 1 base removed from V and 4 bases from J, the gap between germline ends came to 16 bases. Germline lookup yields CDR1 SGHNT and CDR2 YENEEA. DNA of the CDR3: TGTGCCAGCAGCTTAGGGACAGCGAGCGGTGGAGAGACCCAGTACTTC. As protein: CASSLGTASGGETQYF.

The V call is TRBV6-5, the J call TRBJ1-2; D call uncertain. Germline V gene sequence: CDR1 MNHEY, CDR2 SVGAGI. Trimming took off 6 bases at V and 4 bases at J, with 12 bases between the two ends. This CDR3 spans 13 amino acids. CDR3 nucleotides: TGTGCCAGCAGGAATAGTGGTCCCTATGGCTACACCTTC. Translation: CASRNSGPYGYTF.

CDR3 region: CASGPVTDTQYF. CDR3 bases: TGCGCCAGCGGGCCAGTTACAGATACGCAGTATTTT. The chain carries TRBV10-2 and TRBJ2-3, with no clear D. This CDR3 is built from 12 residues. Germline-derived CDR1 and CDR2 are WSHSY and SAAADI. V dropped 8 bases and J dropped 3 bases, with 9 bases sitting between them.

As DNA, the CDR3 is TGCGCCAGCAGCTTTGCTTTTCGGGACTTTTCGTACCAAGAGACCCAGTACTTC. Encoded protein: CASSFAFRDFSYQETQYF. The chain links TRBV5-1 to TRBJ2-5; perhaps TRBD2 as D (6 bases). V lost 2 bases, J lost 0 bases, and 20 bases lay in between. Germline-derived CDR1 and CDR2 are SGHRS and YFSETQ. CDR3 length equals 18 residues.

The V call is TRBV2, the J call TRBJ2-7; 7 nucleotides agree with TRBD1. With V trimmed by 6 bases and J by 5 bases, 7 bases remained unmatched. Germline V gives CDR1 SNHLY, CDR2 FYNNEI. The CDR3 is 13 residues long. The CDR3 spells CASRVGGLHEQYF. DNA for the CDR3: TGTGCCAGCAGGGTAGGGGGCCTGCACGAGCAGTACTTC.

The rearrangement links TRBV4-3 to TRBJ2-1; D uncertain. This CDR3 region has 14 residues. Trimming removed 1 base from V and 9 bases from J, with 13 bases in between. Germline V gene data show CDR1 as LGHNA and CDR2 as YSLEER. The CDR3 sequence is CASSQVIGTREQFF. The CDR3 DNA follows: TGCGCCAGCAGCCAAGTTATAGGAACGCGTGAGCAGTTCTTC.